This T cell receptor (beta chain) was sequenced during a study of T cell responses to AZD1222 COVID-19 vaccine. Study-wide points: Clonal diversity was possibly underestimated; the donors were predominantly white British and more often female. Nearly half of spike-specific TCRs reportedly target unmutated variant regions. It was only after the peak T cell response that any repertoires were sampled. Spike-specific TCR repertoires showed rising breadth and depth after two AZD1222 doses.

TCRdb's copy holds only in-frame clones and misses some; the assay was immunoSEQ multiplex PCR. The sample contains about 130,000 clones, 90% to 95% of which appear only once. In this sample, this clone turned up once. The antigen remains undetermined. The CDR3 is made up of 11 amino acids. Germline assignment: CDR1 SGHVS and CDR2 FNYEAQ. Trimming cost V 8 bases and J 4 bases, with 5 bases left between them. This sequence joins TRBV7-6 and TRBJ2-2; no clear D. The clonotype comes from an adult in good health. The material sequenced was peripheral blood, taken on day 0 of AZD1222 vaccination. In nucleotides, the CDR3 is TGTGCCAGCGCTGTCACCGGGGAGCTGTTTTTT. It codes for CASAVTGELFF.